The T cell receptor beta chain described here comes from a study of blood T cell repertoires in COVID-19. Here immunoSEQ multiplex PCR was the method, and the copy in TCRdb shows in-frame clones only, minus some. In the table there are some 140,000 clones, around three quarters of which are singletons. This clone was recorded only once. Trimming took off 6 bases at V and 4 bases at J, with 16 bases between the two ends. The length of the CDR3 is 14 residues. In germline, CDR1 is ENHRY, CDR2 SYGVKD. The material sequenced was peripheral blood. The V call is TRBV10-3, the J call TRBJ2-7, with TRBD1 as a possible D gene (7 bases). The TCR originated in a man between 60 and 75 years old with acute or convalescent COVID-19. CDR3 loop: CAIRDGGGAYEQYF. CDR3 DNA sequence: TGTGCCATCAGAGATGGAGGGGGCGCATACGAGCAGTACTTC.